This section outlines one T cell receptor beta chain sequence together with its context. This record belongs to a study of blood T cell repertoires in COVID-19. Sequencing used immunoSEQ multiplex PCR; TCRdb keeps in-frame clones, though not all of them. Of 300,000 to 350,000 clones listed, 88% are singletons. Someone with COVID-19 had been met by exposed participants within 2 weeks before study entry. The germline gives CDR1 LNHDA, CDR2 SQIVND (reference sequence). CDR3 size: 18 residues. V was trimmed by 6 bases and J by 2 bases, leaving 23 bases between them. The receptor's source is a woman aged 30 to 39 who had been exposed to COVID-19. The sample consisted of PBMCs or T cells enriched from blood (not recorded which). The chain combines TRBV19 with TRBJ1-5; TRBD1 is a possible D gene (6 bases). CDR3 nucleotides: TGTGCCAGTAGGTTGGGACAAATTCTATCCGATGGCAATCAGCCCCAGCATTTT. This translates into CASRLGQILSDGNQPQHF.